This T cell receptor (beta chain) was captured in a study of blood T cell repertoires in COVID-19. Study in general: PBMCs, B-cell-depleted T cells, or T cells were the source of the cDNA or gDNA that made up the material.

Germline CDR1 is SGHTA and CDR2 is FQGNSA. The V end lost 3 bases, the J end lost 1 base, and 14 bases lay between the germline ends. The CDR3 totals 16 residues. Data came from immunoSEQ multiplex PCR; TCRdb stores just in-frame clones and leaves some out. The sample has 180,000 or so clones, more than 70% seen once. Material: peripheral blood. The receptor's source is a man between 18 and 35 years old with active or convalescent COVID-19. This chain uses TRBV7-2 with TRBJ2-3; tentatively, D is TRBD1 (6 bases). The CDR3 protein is CASSFSRDIGTDTQYF. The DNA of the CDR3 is TGTGCCAGCAGCTTTTCCCGGGACATAGGCACAGATACGCAGTATTTT. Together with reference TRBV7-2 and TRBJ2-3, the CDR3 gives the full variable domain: GAGVSQSPSNKVTEKGKDVELRCDPISGHTALYWYRQSLGQGLEFLIYFQGNSAPDKSGLPSDRFSAERTGGSVSTLTIQRTQQEDSAVYLCASSFSRDIGTDTQYFGPGTRLTVL.